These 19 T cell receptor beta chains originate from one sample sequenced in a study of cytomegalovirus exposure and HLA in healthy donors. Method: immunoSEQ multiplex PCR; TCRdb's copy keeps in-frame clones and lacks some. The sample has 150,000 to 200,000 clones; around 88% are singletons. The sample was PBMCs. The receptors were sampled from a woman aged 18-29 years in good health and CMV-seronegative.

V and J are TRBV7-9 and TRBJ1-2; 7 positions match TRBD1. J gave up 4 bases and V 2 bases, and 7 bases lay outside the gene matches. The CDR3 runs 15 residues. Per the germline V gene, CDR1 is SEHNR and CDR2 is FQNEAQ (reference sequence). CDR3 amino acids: CASSLYRDSLYGYTF. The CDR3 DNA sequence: TGTGCCAGCAGCTTATACCGGGACAGCCTCTATGGCTACACCTTC.

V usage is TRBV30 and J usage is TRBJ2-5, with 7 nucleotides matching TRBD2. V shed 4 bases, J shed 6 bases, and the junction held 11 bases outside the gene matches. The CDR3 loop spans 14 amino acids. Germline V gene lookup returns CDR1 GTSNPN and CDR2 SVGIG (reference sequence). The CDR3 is CAWTWQGGSQTQYF. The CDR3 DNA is TGTGCCTGGACCTGGCAGGGAGGGAGCCAGACCCAGTACTTC.

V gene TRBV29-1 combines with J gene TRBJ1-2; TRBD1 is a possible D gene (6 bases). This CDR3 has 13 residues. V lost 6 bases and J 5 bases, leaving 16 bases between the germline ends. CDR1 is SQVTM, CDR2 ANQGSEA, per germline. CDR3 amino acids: CSVGGGQGYGYTF. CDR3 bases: TGCAGCGTCGGCGGGGGCCAGGGGTATGGCTACACCTTC.

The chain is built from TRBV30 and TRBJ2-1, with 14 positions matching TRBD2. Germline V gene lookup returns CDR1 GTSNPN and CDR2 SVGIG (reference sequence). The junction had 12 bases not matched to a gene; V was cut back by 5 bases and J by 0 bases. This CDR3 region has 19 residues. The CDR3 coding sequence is TGTGCCTGGGATAAAGGGACTAGCGGGGGCTTTAACTCCTACAATGAGCAGTTCTTC. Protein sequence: CAWDKGTSGGFNSYNEQFF.

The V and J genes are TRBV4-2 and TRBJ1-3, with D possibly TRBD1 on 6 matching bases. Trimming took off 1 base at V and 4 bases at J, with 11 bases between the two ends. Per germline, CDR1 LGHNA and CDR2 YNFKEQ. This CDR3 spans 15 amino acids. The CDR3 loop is CASSQVAGVGNTIYF. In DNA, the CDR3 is TGTGCCAGCAGCCAAGTAGCAGGGGTCGGAAACACCATATATTTT.

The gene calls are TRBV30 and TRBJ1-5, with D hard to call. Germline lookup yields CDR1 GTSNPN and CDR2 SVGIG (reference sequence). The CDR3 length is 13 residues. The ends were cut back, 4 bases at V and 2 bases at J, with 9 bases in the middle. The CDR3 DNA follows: TGTGCCTGGAAGGGAGGTGGCAATCAGCCCCAGCATTTT. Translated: CAWKGGGNQPQHF. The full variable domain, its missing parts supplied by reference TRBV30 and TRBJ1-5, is SQTIHQWPATLVQPVGSPLSLECTVEGTSNPNLYWYRQAAGRGLQLLFYSVGIGQISSEVPQNLSASRPQDRQFILSSKKLLLSDSGFYLCAWKGGGNQPQHFGDGTRLSIL.

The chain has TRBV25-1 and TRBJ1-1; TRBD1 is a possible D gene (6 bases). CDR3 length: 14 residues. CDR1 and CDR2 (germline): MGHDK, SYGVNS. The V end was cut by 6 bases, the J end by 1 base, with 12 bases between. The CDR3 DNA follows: TGTGCCAGCAGAGAGACAGGAAGGAACACTGAAGCTTTCTTT. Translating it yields CASRETGRNTEAFF. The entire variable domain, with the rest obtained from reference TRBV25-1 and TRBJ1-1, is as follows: EADIYQTPRYLVIGTGKKITLECSQTMGHDKMYWYQQDPGMELHLIHYSYGVNSTEKGDLSSESTVSRIRTEHFPLTLESARPSHTSQYLCASRETGRNTEAFFGQGTRLTVV.

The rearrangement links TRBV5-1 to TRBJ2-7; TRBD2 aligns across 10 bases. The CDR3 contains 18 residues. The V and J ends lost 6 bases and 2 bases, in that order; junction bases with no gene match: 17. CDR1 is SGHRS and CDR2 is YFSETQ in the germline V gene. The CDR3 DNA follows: TGCGCCAGCACCCCCCATTCCTCTACTAGCGGGGACACCTACGAGCAGTACTTC. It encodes CASTPHSSTSGDTYEQYF.

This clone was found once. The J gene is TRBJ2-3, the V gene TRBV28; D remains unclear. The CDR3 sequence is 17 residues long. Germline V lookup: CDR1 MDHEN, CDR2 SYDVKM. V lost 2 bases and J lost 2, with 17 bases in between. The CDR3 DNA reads TGTGCCAGCAGTTTACCCGCCATGGAGCCTACCACAGATACGCAGTATTTT. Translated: CASSLPAMEPTTDTQYF.

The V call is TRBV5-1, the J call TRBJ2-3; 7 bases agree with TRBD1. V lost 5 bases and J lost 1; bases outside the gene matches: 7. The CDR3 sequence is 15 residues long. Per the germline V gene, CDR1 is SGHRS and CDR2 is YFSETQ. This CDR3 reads CASSRTGVGTDTQYF. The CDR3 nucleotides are TGCGCCAGCAGTCGAACAGGGGTCGGCACAGATACGCAGTATTTT.

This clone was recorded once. The CDR3 sequence: CASSLDSSGANVLTF. In nucleotides, the CDR3 is TGTGCCAGCAGTTTGGACAGCTCTGGGGCCAACGTCCTGACTTTC. V usage is TRBV6-1 and J usage is TRBJ2-6; D is perhaps TRBD1 (6 bases). The germline gives CDR1 MNHNS, CDR2 SASEGT. This CDR3 contains 15 residues. The V and J ends lost 5 bases and 0 bases respectively, with 8 bases between them.

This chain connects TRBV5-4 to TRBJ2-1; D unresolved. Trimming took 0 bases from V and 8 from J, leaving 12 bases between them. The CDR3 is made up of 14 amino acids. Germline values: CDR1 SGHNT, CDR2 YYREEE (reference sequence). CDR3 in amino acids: CASSLVTESHEQFF. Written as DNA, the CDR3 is TGTGCCAGCAGCTTGGTCACTGAATCCCATGAGCAGTTCTTC.

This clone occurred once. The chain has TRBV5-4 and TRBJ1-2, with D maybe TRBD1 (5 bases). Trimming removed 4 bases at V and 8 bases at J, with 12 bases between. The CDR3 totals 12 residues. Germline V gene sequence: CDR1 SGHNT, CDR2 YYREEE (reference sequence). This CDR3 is CASSPTGGGYTF. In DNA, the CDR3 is TGTGCCAGCAGCCCGACCGGGGGGGGCTACACCTTC. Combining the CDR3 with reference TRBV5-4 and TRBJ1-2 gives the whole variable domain ETGVTQSPTHLIKTRGQQVTLRCSSQSGHNTVSWYQQALGQGPQFIFQYYREEENGRGNFPPRFSGLQFPNYSSELNVNALELDDSALYLCASSPTGGGYTFGSGTRLTVV.

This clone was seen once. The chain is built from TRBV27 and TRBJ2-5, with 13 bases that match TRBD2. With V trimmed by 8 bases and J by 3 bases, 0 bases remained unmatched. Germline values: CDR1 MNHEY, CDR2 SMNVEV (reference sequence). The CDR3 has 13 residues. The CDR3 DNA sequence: TGTGCCAGCGGACTAGCGGGAGAAGAGACCCAGTACTTC. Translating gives CASGLAGEETQYF.

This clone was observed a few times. CDR3 nucleotide sequence: TGTGCCAGCAGCGTCCGGGACTTATTAAACAATGAGCAGTTCTTC. It codes for CASSVRDLLNNEQFF. V usage is TRBV9 and J usage is TRBJ2-1, with a possible D match to TRBD2 (6 bases). CDR1 is SGDLS, CDR2 YYNGEE, per germline. The V gene lost 2 bases and the J gene lost 5 bases, with 14 bases spanning the gap. The CDR3 consists of 15 residues.

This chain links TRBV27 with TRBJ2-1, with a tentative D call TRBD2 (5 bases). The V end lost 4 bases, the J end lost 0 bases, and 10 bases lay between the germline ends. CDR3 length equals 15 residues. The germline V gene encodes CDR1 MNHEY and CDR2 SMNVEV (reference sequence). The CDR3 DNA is TGTGCCAGCAGTTCGCGGAGGAGCTCCTACAATGAGCAGTTCTTC. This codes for CASSSRRSSYNEQFF.

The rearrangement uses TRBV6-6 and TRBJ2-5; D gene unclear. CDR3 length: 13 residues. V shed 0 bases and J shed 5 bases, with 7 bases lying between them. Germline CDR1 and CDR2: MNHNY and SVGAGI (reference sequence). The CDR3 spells CASSYSYGETQYF. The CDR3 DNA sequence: TGTGCCAGCAGTTACTCTTACGGGGAGACCCAGTACTTC.

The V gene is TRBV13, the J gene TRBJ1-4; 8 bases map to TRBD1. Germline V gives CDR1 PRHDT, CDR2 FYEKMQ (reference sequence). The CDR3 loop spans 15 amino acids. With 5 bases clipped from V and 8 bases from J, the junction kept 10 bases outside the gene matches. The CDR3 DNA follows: TGTGCCAGCAGCGTCCGGGCAGGGGGCCCAGAAAAACTGTTTTTT. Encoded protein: CASSVRAGGPEKLFF. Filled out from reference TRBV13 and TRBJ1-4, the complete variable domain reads AAGVIQSPRHLIKEKRETATLKCYPIPRHDTVYWYQQGPGQDPQFLISFYEKMQSDKGSIPDRFSAQQFSDYHSELNMSSLELGDSALYFCASSVRAGGPEKLFFGSGTQLSVL.

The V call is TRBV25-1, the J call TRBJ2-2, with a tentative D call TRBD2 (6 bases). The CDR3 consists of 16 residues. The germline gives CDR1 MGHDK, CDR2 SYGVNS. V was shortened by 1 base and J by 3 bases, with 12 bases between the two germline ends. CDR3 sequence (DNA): TGTGCCAGCAGTGAATTGAGAGGGACTTACACCGGGGAGCTGTTTTTT. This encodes CASSELRGTYTGELFF. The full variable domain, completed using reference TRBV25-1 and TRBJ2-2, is EADIYQTPRYLVIGTGKKITLECSQTMGHDKMYWYQQDPGMELHLIHYSYGVNSTEKGDLSSESTVSRIRTEHFPLTLESARPSHTSQYLCASSELRGTYTGELFFGEGSRLTVL.